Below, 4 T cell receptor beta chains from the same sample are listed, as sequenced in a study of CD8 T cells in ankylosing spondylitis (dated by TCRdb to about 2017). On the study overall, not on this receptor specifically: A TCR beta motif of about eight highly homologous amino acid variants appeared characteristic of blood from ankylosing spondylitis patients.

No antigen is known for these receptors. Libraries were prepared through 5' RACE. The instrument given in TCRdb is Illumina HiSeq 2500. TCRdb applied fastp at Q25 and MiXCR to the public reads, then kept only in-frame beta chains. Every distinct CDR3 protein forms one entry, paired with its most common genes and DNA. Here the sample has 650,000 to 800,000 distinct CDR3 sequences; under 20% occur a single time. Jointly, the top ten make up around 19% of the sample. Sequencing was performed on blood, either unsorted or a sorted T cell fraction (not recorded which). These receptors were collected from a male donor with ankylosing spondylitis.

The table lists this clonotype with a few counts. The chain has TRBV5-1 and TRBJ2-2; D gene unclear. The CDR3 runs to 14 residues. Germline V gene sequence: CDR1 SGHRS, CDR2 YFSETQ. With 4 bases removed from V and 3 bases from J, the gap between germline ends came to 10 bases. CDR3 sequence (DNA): TGCGCCAGCAGCCCCCAAGAGCACACCGGGGAGCTGTTTTTT. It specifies CASSPQEHTGELFF.

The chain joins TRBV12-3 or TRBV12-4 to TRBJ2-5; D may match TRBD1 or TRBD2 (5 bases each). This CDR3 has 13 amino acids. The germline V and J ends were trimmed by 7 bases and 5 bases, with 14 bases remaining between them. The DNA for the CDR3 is TGTGCCAGCACCGCCGGGACGGGGGAGACCCAGTACTTC. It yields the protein CASTAGTGETQYF.

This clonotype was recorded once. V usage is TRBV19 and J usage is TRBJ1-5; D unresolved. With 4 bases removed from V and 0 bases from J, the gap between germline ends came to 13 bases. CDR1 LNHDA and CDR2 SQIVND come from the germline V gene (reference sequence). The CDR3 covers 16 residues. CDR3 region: CASSTPTGYSNQPQHF. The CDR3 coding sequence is TGTGCCAGTAGTACCCCGACCGGGTATAGCAATCAGCCCCAGCATTTT.

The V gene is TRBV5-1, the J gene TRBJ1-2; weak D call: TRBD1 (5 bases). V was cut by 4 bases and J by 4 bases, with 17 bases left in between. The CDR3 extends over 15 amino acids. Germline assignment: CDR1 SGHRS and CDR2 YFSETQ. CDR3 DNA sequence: TGCGCCAGCAGCCCGGAAGGGCCTCAGGGCTATGGCTACACCTTC. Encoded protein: CASSPEGPQGYGYTF.